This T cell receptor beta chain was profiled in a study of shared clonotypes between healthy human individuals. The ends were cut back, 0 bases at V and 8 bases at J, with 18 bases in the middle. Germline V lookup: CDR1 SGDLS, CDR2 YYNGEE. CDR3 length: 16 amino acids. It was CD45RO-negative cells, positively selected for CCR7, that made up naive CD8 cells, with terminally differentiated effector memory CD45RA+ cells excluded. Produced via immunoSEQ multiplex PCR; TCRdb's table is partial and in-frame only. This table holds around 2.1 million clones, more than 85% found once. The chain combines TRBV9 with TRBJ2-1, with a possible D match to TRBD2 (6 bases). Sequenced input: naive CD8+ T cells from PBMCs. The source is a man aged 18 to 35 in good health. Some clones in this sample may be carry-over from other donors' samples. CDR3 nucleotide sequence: TGTGCCAGCAGCGTAGCTACGGGGGTAAGGAAAGATGAGCAGTTCTTC. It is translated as CASSVATGVRKDEQFF.